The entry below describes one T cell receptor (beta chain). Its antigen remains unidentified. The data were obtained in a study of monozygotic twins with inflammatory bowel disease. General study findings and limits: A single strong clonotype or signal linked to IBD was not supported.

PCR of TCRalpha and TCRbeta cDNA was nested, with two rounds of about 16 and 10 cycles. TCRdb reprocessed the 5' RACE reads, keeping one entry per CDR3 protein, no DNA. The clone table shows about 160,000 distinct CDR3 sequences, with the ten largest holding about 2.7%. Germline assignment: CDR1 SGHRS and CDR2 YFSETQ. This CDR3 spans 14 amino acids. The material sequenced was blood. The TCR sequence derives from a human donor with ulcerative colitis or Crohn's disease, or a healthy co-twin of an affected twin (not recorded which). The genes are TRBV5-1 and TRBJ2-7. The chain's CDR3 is CASSLKTNTYEQYF.